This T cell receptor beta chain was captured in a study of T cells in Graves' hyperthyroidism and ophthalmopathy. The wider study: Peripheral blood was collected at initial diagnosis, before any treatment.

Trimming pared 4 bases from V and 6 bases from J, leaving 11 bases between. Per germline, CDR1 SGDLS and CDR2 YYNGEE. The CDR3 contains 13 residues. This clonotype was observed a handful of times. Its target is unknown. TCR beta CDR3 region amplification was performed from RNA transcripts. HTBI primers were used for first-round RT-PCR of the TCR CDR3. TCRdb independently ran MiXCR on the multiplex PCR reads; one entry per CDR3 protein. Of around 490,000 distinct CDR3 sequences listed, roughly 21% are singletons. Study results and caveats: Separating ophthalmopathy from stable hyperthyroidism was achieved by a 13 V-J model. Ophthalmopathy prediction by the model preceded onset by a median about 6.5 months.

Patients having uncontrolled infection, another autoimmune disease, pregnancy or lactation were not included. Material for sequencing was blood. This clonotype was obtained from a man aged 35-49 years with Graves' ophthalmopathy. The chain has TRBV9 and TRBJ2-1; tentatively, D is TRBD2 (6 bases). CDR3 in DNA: TGTGCCAGCAGCTCACTGACTAGCAATGAGCAGTTCTTC. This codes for CASSSLTSNEQFF.